This entry concerns a single T cell receptor beta chain. CDR1 and CDR2 from the germline V gene are ENHRY and SYGVKD. The V and J ends lost 2 bases and 9 bases respectively, with 25 bases between them. This CDR3 has 17 amino acids. Noted time point: baseline, week 1 (first vaccination visit). The treatment denotes: pre-vaccination baseline after standard-of-care therapy. The data were taken from a study of a mutant IDH1 vaccine in newly diagnosed glioma. The data were produced by immunoSEQ multiplex PCR, yet TCRdb's version contains in-frame clones alone and is incomplete. This table holds about 33,000 clones, around nine tenths found once.

Here the sequenced sample was PBMCs, taken from a glioma patient treated with radiotherapy, temozolomide or both. The source of this sequence is a woman aged 35 to 49 with glioma. This chain connects TRBV10-3 to TRBJ1-2; no clear D. As DNA, the CDR3 is TGTGCCATCAGTGAGCACCTCGTCTGGCCCTTCCGAATGAGCTACACCTTC. It encodes CAISEHLVWPFRMSYTF.